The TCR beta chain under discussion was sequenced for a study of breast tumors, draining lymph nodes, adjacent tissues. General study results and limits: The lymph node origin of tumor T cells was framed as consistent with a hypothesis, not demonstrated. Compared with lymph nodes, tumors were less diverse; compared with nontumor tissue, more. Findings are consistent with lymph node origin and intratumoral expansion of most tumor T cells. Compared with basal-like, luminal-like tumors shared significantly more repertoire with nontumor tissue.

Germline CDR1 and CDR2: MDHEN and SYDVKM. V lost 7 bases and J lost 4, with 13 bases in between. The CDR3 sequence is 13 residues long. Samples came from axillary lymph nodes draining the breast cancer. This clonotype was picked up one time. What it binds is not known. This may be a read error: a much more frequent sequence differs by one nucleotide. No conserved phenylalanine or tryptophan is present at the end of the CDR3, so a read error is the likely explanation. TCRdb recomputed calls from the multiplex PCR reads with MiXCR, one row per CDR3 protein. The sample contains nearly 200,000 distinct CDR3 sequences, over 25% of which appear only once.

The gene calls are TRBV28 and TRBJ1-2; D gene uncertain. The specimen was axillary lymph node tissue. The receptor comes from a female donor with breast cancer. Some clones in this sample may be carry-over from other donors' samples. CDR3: CASTELTGYGYTL. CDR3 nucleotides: TGTGCCAGCACGGAGTTAACGGGCTATGGCTACACCCTC.